This paragraph reports one T cell receptor (delta chain). This may be a read error, as it is one base from a much larger clone. This record belongs to a study of gamma-delta chains in newborns, infants, children. Study background: Microbial exposure reportedly drives polyclonal innate γδ T cell expansion after birth.

TCRdb reran clone calling via CATT on the reads. The table lists about 1,700 delta-chain clones, nearly 45% of them singletons, with 18% in the top ten. Source material: blood. The TCR was taken from a child who had a fever.

The DNA for the CDR3 is TGTGCCTGTGACACCTTAACTAGGGGATATCCTAAACTCATCTTT. Translating gives CACDTLTRGYPKLIF. The chain uses TRDV2 and TRDJ1; 7 nucleotides align to TRDD3. V lost 0 bases, J lost 7 bases, and 10 bases stayed unmatched. Germline assignment: CDR1 GEAIGNYY and CDR2 EKD. This CDR3 contains 15 residues.